The clone carrying this T cell receptor beta chain was seen more than once but under ten times. This sample was taken from a study of blood T cell repertoires in COVID-19. The CDR3 is 13 residues long. Trimming removed 2 bases from V and 4 bases from J, with 8 bases in between. CDR1 is MNHEY and CDR2 is SVGAGI in the germline V gene. Method: immunoSEQ multiplex PCR; TCRdb's copy keeps in-frame clones and lacks some. The table lists about 240,000 clones, about 80% of them singletons. This sequence was found in a woman older than 75 with acute or convalescent COVID-19. The chain has TRBV6-5 and TRBJ2-5; D unresolved. The source material was peripheral blood. DNA of the CDR3: TGTGCCAGCAGTTACGCCGGAGTAGAGACCCAGTACTTC. Amino acids: CASSYAGVETQYF.